These T cell receptor beta chains were read from a single sample in a study of response to subunit inactivated influenza vaccine. Each CDR3 protein gets one entry after TCRdb re-called the RT-PCR reads with MiXCR. The table lists some 800,000 distinct CDR3 sequences, approximately 22% of them singletons. Material: PBMCs from blood, obtained roughly 5 days after vaccination. The receptors derive from a man in his fifties who received an inactivated influenza vaccine. Both conserved end residues are part of each CDR3. D genes are given only for firm matches. For some rows the clone size is stated as once, few or many, or as a class when expanded; others skip it.

j_call | d_call | clone_size | v_call | cdr3_aa | cdr3_nt
TRBJ2-1 | TRBD2 | - | TRBV6-2/TRBV6-3 | CASSYLAGGGEQFF | TGTGCCAGCAGTTACTTGGCGGGAGGAGGAGAGCAGTTCTTC
TRBJ2-5 | - | - | TRBV7-2 | CASSLGGGTLGTQYF | TGTGCCAGCAGCTTAGGTGGAGGGACCTTAGGGACCCAGTACTTC
TRBJ1-1 | - | many | TRBV5-1 | CASSLDTLNTEAFF | TGCGCCAGCAGCTTGGACACCTTGAACACTGAAGCTTTCTTT
TRBJ1-4 | - | many | TRBV5-1 | CASSLQGTNEKLFF | TGCGCCAGCAGCTTACAGGGAACTAATGAAAAACTGTTTTTT
TRBJ2-2 | - | - | TRBV4-2 | CASSQNRPPGVSNTGELFF | TGTGCCAGCAGCCAGAACAGACCTCCGGGAGTATCGAACACCGGGGAGCTGTTTTTT
TRBJ2-2 | - | - | TRBV28 | CASSFVTLSFVGLTGELFF | TGTGCCAGCAGTTTCGTCACCCTCTCCTTTGTGGGCCTCACCGGGGAGCTGTTTTTT
TRBJ2-1 | TRBD2 | - | TRBV12-3/TRBV12-4 | CASPEWTSGDQFF | TGTGCCAGCCCTGAGTGGACTAGCGGGGATCAGTTCTTC
TRBJ2-3 | TRBD2 | few | TRBV11-2 | CASSRRFRTSSSTDTQYF | TGTGCCAGCAGCCGTAGGTTCCGGACTAGCTCTAGCACAGATACGCAGTATTTT
TRBJ1-2 | - | few | TRBV5-5 | CASSFRRDPNYGYTF | TGTGCCAGCAGCTTCCGCAGGGACCCTAACTATGGCTACACCTTC
TRBJ2-5 | TRBD2 | - | TRBV12-3/TRBV12-4 | CASSLAGGAQETQYF | TGTGCCAGCAGTTTAGCGGGAGGGGCCCAAGAGACCCAGTACTTC
TRBJ2-3 | TRBD2 | - | TRBV24-1 | CATSSGLAGPSTDTQYF | TGTGCCACCAGTTCGGGACTAGCGGGGCCGAGCACAGATACGCAGTATTTT
TRBJ2-7 | TRBD2 | few | TRBV11-1 | CASSYRLAGDHEQYF | TGTGCCAGCAGCTACCGACTAGCGGGAGATCACGAGCAGTACTTC
TRBJ2-1 | - | many | TRBV5-1 | CASSLAQSGYNEQFF | TGCGCCAGCAGCTTGGCCCAAAGTGGGTACAATGAGCAGTTCTTC
TRBJ2-7 | - | - | TRBV10-1 | CASGADGSKSNYEQYF | TGCGCCAGCGGGGCGGATGGGTCGAAGAGCAACTACGAGCAGTACTTC
TRBJ1-3 | - | - | TRBV2 | CASSAEGSGNTIYF | TGTGCCAGCAGTGCCGAGGGATCCGGAAACACCATATATTTT
TRBJ1-5 | - | - | TRBV5-1 | CASSSGLGDSQPQHF | TGCGCCAGCAGCTCAGGGTTAGGTGATAGCCAGCCCCAGCATTTT
TRBJ2-7 | - | - | TRBV5-1 | CASSLVTDSYEQYF | TGCGCCAGCAGCTTGGTGACAGACTCCTACGAGCAGTACTTC
TRBJ1-4 | - | - | TRBV4-2 | CASSQDSQEKLFF | TGTGCCAGCAGCCAAGATTCACAGGAAAAACTGTTTTTT
TRBJ2-1 | TRBD1 | - | TRBV7-8 | CASSLGGTGNYNEQFF | TGTGCCAGCAGCTTAGGGGGGACAGGAAACTACAATGAGCAGTTCTTC
TRBJ1-2 | - | few | TRBV12-3/TRBV12-4 | CASSLIRQGAYGYTF | TGTGCCAGCAGTTTAATCCGGCAGGGAGCCTATGGCTACACCTTC
TRBJ1-6 | - | many | TRBV6-6 | CAVVGNFNSPLHF | TGTGCCGTGGTAGGGAACTTTAATTCACCCCTCCACTTT
TRBJ2-1 | TRBD2 | few | TRBV11-2 | CASSPFRGGGYNEQFF | TGTGCCAGCAGCCCCTTCCGTGGCGGGGGTTACAATGAGCAGTTCTTC
TRBJ2-7 | - | few | TRBV20-1 | CSATPSLPPSYEQYF | TGCAGTGCTACGCCATCCCTACCCCCCTCCTACGAGCAGTACTTC
TRBJ2-7 | - | - | TRBV28 | CASSFDRLTYEQYF | TGTGCCAGCAGTTTCGACAGGTTAACCTACGAGCAGTACTTC
TRBJ1-2 | - | few | TRBV28 | CASSLGGSVYGYTF | TGTGCCAGCAGTTTAGGGGGCTCCGTGTATGGCTACACCTTC
TRBJ2-3 | - | - | TRBV9 | CASSVATMGEGPIRTSTDTQYF | TGTGCCAGCAGCGTAGCTACGATGGGAGAGGGCCCGATAAGAACTAGCACAGATACGCAGTATTTT
TRBJ2-1 | TRBD2 | - | TRBV7-2 | CASSFSGGAINEQFF | TGTGCCAGCAGCTTTAGCGGGGGGGCCATTAATGAGCAGTTCTTC
TRBJ1-5 | - | few | TRBV12-3/TRBV12-4 | CASRVGGDTQPQHF | TGTGCCAGCAGGGTAGGGGGAGATACCCAGCCCCAGCATTTT
TRBJ2-7 | - | - | TRBV28 | CASSPPGTVYEQYF | TGTGCCAGCAGTCCCCCCGGGACTGTCTACGAGCAGTACTTC
TRBJ2-2 | - | few | TRBV6-5 | CASSYQGLAGELFF | TGTGCCAGCAGTTATCAGGGGTTGGCCGGGGAGCTGTTTTTT
TRBJ2-7 | TRBD2 | few | TRBV7-9 | CASSLTSGSIYGYEQYF | TGTGCCAGCAGCTTGACTAGCGGGAGTATATACGGCTACGAGCAGTACTTC
TRBJ1-1 | - | few | TRBV5-1 | CASSLAGSSKAFF | TGCGCCAGCAGCTTGGCCGGGTCATCTAAAGCTTTCTTT
TRBJ1-2 | TRBD1 | - | TRBV12-3/TRBV12-4 | CASSLQGFGGYTF | TGTGCCAGCAGTCTACAGGGGTTTGGTGGCTACACCTTC